The 2 T cell receptor beta chains listed next were all sequenced from one sample in a study of neurological immune-mediated disorders. Using its own MiXCR run on the 5' RACE reads, TCRdb lists one record per CDR3 protein. This sample has around 62,000 distinct CDR3 sequences; approximately 4.1% occur once, and the top ten carry 2.5% to 3%. Specimen: PBMCs. These receptors all stem from a man aged 45-65 years with multiple sclerosis.

This clonotype came up many times. The chain employs TRBV7-9 and TRBJ2-3, with TRBD1 matching 8 bases. The CDR3 is 15 residues long. With 2 bases clipped from V and 5 bases from J, the junction kept 6 bases outside the gene matches. Germline V gives CDR1 SEHNR, CDR2 FQNEAQ (reference sequence). This chain's CDR3 is CASSLTGQVGDTQYF. CDR3 in DNA: TGTGCCAGCAGCTTAACGGGACAGGTTGGAGATACGCAGTATTTT.

This clonotype was seen only a few times. This chain joins TRBV9 and TRBJ1-6; 7 bases match TRBD1. CDR1 and CDR2 from the germline V gene are SGDLS and YYNGEE. The CDR3 totals 16 residues. J gave up 6 bases and V 3 bases, and 9 bases lay outside the gene matches. Here the CDR3 DNA reads TGTGCCAGCAGCGAGGGATTCACAGGGGCTAATTCACCCCTCCACTTT. Encoded protein: CASSEGFTGANSPLHF.